A selection of T cell receptor beta chains follows, all from one sample in a study of T cells after yellow fever vaccination. Each CDR3 protein is one row after TCRdb ran MiXCR on the 5' RACE reads. In the table there are 400,000 or so distinct CDR3 sequences, roughly 6.1% of which are singletons. The sequencing used PBMCs, collected 5 days after the yellow fever booster vaccination. These receptors were taken from a man younger than 40 who received the YFV17D yellow fever vaccine. Each CDR3 is given with its conserved first and last residue. A D gene is named only where the DNA matches it firmly. Clone size, where shown, is once, few, many, or a class for clones that have expanded.

J gene | clone size | D gene | V gene | CDR3 DNA | CDR3 protein
TRBJ2-3 | . | TRBD2 | TRBV11-2 | TGTGCCAGCAGCTTAGGACTAGCGGGAGGTAGGAATACGCAGTATTTT | CASSLGLAGGRNTQYF
TRBJ2-3 | . | TRBD2 | TRBV7-2 | TGTGCCAGCAGCTTCGGGGGGAGCGGGCAGTATTTT | CASSFGGSGQYF
TRBJ2-1 | few | TRBD2 | TRBV2 | TGTGCCAGCAGTGAGACTAGCGGGACCAGGTACAATGAGCAGTTCTTC | CASSETSGTRYNEQFF
TRBJ2-1 | few | TRBD2 | TRBV7-6 | TGTGCCAGCAGCTTAGGGGCGGGAGTGTCCAATGAGCAGTTCTTC | CASSLGAGVSNEQFF
TRBJ2-7 | many | . | TRBV6-6 | TGTGCCAGCAGGAAACCGGGCCGGTTCGAGCAGTACTTC | CASRKPGRFEQYF
TRBJ2-7 | many | TRBD2 | TRBV4-1 | TGCGCCAGCAGCCGGGCCCAGACTAGCGGGAGTGCCTACGAGCAGTACTTC | CASSRAQTSGSAYEQYF
TRBJ2-1 | . | TRBD2 | TRBV15 | TGTGCCACCAGCAGAGACCCGGGAGGGTACAATGAGCAGTTCTTC | CATSRDPGGYNEQFF
TRBJ1-4 | . | TRBD1 | TRBV20-1 | TGCAGTGCGCAATACAGGGGACAAGAAAAACTGTTTTTT | CSAQYRGQEKLFF
TRBJ2-2 | few | . | TRBV25-1 | TGTGCCAGCAGCCACCGACAGACGAACACCGGGGAGCTGTTTTTT | CASSHRQTNTGELFF
TRBJ2-2 | . | TRBD2 | TRBV10-3 | TGTGCCATCAGCAATCCGGCGGGGGGGAACACCGGGGAGCTGTTTTTT | CAISNPAGGNTGELFF
TRBJ2-5 | many | TRBD2 | TRBV7-2 | TGTGCCAGCAGCTCGGGACTAGCGGGGCCCCAGGGGACCCAGTACTTC | CASSSGLAGPQGTQYF
TRBJ2-7 | few | . | TRBV20-1 | TGCAGTGCTTCCCCAGGGGGGGGTTGGGAGCAGTACTTC | CSASPGGGWEQYF
TRBJ2-6 | . | . | TRBV7-2 | TGTGCCAGCAGCTTAGTTGGGGGCTATGGGGCCAACGTCCTGACTTTC | CASSLVGGYGANVLTF
TRBJ2-1 | many | TRBD2 | TRBV7-4 | TGTGCCAGCAGCTCGAACATAGCGGGAGTGGATGAGCAGTTCTTC | CASSSNIAGVDEQFF
TRBJ2-5 | . | . | TRBV2 | TGTGCCAGCAGTGAAGAGGGCAGTCTACAAGAGACCCAGTACTTC | CASSEEGSLQETQYF
TRBJ2-1 | few | . | TRBV20-1 | TGCAGTGCCCCCCCACGGGGGTCCTACAATGAGCAGTTCTTC | CSAPPRGSYNEQFF
TRBJ2-1 | . | TRBD2 | TRBV20-1 | TGCAGTGCTAAGCGGGAGGGCTCCTACAATGAGCAGTTCTTC | CSAKREGSYNEQFF
TRBJ1-3 | many | . | TRBV12-3/TRBV12-4 | TGTGCCAGCAGTTTCTCTTACTCTGGAAACACCATATATTTT | CASSFSYSGNTIYF
TRBJ2-1 | . | . | TRBV7-3 | TGTGCCAGCAGCTTAGTCGGTGGGGCGGGACAGAATGAGCAGTTCTTC | CASSLVGGAGQNEQFF
TRBJ2-3 | many | TRBD2 | TRBV5-1 | TGCGCCAGCAGCTCAACTAGCGGTAGCACAGATACGCAGTATTTT | CASSSTSGSTDTQYF
TRBJ2-3 | few | . | TRBV6-2/TRBV6-3 | TGTGCCAGCAGTTCCCAAGTAACAGATACGCAGTATTTT | CASSSQVTDTQYF
TRBJ1-1 | many | . | TRBV21-1 | TGTGCCAGCAGCAGGGGCCAGGGGGGCGATGAAGCTTTCTTT | CASSRGQGGDEAFF
TRBJ1-5 | . | TRBD1 | TRBV6-1 | TGTGCCAGCAGCCGAGGGACAGGGGCGGATCAGCCCCAGCATTTT | CASSRGTGADQPQHF
TRBJ2-1 | . | . | TRBV12-3/TRBV12-4 | TGTGCCAGCAGTTTTAGATTACCTGAGTACAATGAGCAGTTCTTC | CASSFRLPEYNEQFF
TRBJ2-1 | . | TRBD2 | TRBV5-1 | TGCGCCAGCAGTGGGGGACTAGCGGGTACGAGCTCCTACAATGAGCAGTTCTTC | CASSGGLAGTSSYNEQFF
TRBJ2-5 | many | . | TRBV6-2/TRBV6-3 | TGTGCCAGCAGCGCTAGACAGGCGTTCCAAGAGACCCAGTACTTC | CASSARQAFQETQYF
TRBJ1-5 | . | TRBD1 | TRBV10-3 | TGTGCCATCGGGACAGGGGGCGAGTATCAGCCCCAGCATTTT | CAIGTGGEYQPQHF
TRBJ1-2 | many | . | TRBV5-5 | TGTGCCAGCAGCTTGGAAGACGTTGCTAACTATGGCTACACCTTC | CASSLEDVANYGYTF
TRBJ2-4 | many | TRBD2 | TRBV29-1 | TGCAGCGTTGAGGCAGCGGGAGTTGTTCAGTACTTC | CSVEAAGVVQYF
TRBJ2-1 | few | . | TRBV7-9 | TGTGCCAGCAGCTTACACGGAGAGGGGTCCTACAATGAGCAGTTCTTC | CASSLHGEGSYNEQFF
TRBJ1-2 | few | . | TRBV7-2 | TGTGCCAGCAGCTTACGGGGGGCTAACTATGGCTACACCTTC | CASSLRGANYGYTF
TRBJ2-1 | few | . | TRBV29-1 | TGCAGCGCAAGGGTCGGGAACTACAATGAGCAGTTCTTC | CSARVGNYNEQFF
TRBJ1-4 | . | . | TRBV18 | TGTGCCAGCTCACCTAACAGTCCCGCAACTAATGAAAAACTGTTTTTT | CASSPNSPATNEKLFF
TRBJ2-1 | . | . | TRBV7-9 | TGTGCCAGCAGGCCTACAGTGGATGAGCAGTTCTTC | CASRPTVDEQFF
TRBJ2-3 | few | . | TRBV20-1 | TGCAGTGCCGAGTGGTCAGGATCAGATACGCAGTATTTT | CSAEWSGSDTQYF
TRBJ2-7 | few | TRBD2 | TRBV7-9 | TGTGCCAGCAGCTTAGGCCCTCCGGCGGGAGTTGGTTACGAGCAGTACTTC | CASSLGPPAGVGYEQYF
TRBJ2-7 | few | TRBD2 | TRBV4-3 | TGCGCCAGCAGCCAAGACGGACGTGGAAGCGGGACCTACGAGCAGTACTTC | CASSQDGRGSGTYEQYF
TRBJ2-3 | few | TRBD2 | TRBV3-1 | TGTGCCAGCAGCCGGGAACTAGCGGTAGCGAGTAGCACAGATACGCAGTATTTT | CASSRELAVASSTDTQYF
TRBJ2-7 | many | . | TRBV7-6 | TGTGCCAGCAGCCTCCAATCGTACTTC | CASSLQSYF
TRBJ2-6 | few | . | TRBV5-6 | TGTGCCAGCAGCTTATGGACCGTCCCTGGGGCCAACGTCCTGACTTTC | CASSLWTVPGANVLTF
TRBJ2-4 | few | TRBD2 | TRBV9 | TGTGCCAGCAGCGTAGCTTCGACTAGCGGATCAAACATTCAGTACTTC | CASSVASTSGSNIQYF
TRBJ2-3 | few | TRBD2 | TRBV11-2 | TGTGCCAGCAGCTACCCAAGCAGACCAGGACTAGCGGGATGGGATACGCAGTATTTT | CASSYPSRPGLAGWDTQYF
TRBJ2-5 | many | TRBD1 | TRBV29-1 | TGCAGCGCAGGCGGCGGGACAGGGGGATATGTGACCCAGTACTTC | CSAGGGTGGYVTQYF
TRBJ1-1 | few | . | TRBV5-1 | TGCGCCAGCAGCGAGGGGAGGGACACCGGGGGAGCTTTCTTT | CASSEGRDTGGAFF
TRBJ1-1 | many | . | TRBV15 | TGTGCCACCAGCAGAGATTTGGGGGGCGAAGCTTTCTTT | CATSRDLGGEAFF
TRBJ1-1 | many | . | TRBV20-1 | TGCAGTGCTAGCCCCCCAGGGATGCACACTGAAGCTTTCTTT | CSASPPGMHTEAFF
TRBJ2-1 | many | . | TRBV5-1 | TGCGCCAGCAGCGGGGATTGGGGGAACGTCTACAATGAGCAGTTCTTC | CASSGDWGNVYNEQFF
TRBJ2-5 | . | . | TRBV29-1 | TGCAGCGTGATGACCTCCAGTATGGGGACCCAGTACTTC | CSVMTSSMGTQYF
TRBJ2-5 | . | . | TRBV3-1 | TGTGCCAGCAGCCCGTGGGAGGCAGAAGAGACCCAGTACTTC | CASSPWEAEETQYF
TRBJ2-3 | few | TRBD2 | TRBV4-3 | TGCGCCAGCAGCCAAACCCAGCGGGAGGGTGCAGATACGCAGTATTTT | CASSQTQREGADTQYF